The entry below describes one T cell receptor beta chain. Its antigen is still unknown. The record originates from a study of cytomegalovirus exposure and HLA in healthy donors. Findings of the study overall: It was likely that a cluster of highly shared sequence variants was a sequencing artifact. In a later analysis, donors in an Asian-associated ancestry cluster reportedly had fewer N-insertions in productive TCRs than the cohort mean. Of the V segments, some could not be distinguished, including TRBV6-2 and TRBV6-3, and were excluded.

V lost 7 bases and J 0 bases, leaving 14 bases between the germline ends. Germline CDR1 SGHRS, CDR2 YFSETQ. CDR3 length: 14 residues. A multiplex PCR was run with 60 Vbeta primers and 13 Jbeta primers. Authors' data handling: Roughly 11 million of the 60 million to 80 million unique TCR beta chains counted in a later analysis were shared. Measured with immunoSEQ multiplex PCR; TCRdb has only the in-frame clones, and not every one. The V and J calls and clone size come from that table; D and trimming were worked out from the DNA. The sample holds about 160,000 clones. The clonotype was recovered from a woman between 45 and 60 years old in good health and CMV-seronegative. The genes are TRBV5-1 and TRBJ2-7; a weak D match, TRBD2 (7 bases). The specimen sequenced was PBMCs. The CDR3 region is CASQLGGRSYEQYF. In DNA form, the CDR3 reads TGCGCCAGCCAGCTCGGGGGGCGCTCCTACGAGCAGTACTTC.